One and the same sample provided the 29 T cell receptor beta chains below, sequenced in a study of blood T cells in healthy people across ages. It was with a sample-barcoded 5' primer and a J-beta primer mix that a second PCR of roughly 6 to 12 cycles was run. A single record per CDR3 protein comes from TCRdb applying MiXCR to the 5' RACE reads. The sample lists approximately 790,000 distinct CDR3 sequences; approximately 67% were seen once. Source material: blood. The source of these receptors is a man aged 25-40 years in good health.

The table lists this clonotype with a few counts. The gene calls are TRBV4-1 and TRBJ2-7; 7 bases are shared with TRBD1. The CDR3 contains 17 residues. J gave up 0 bases and V 0 bases, and 8 bases lay outside the gene matches. Per germline, CDR1 MGHRA and CDR2 YSYEKL. CDR3 in DNA: TGCGCCAGCAGCCAAGACCCCGGGACAGCCTTCTCCTACGAGCAGTACTTC. Translating it yields CASSQDPGTAFSYEQYF.

This chain connects TRBV29-1 to TRBJ2-1; 10 bases are a match to TRBD2. This CDR3 is built from 15 residues. Germline assignment: CDR1 SQVTM and CDR2 ANQGSEA. V dropped 7 bases and J dropped 7; count of bases not matched to a gene: 13. CDR3 residues: CSAQPLAGSPNEQFF. As DNA, the CDR3 is TGCAGCGCCCAACCACTAGCGGGGTCTCCTAATGAGCAGTTCTTC.

The chain couples TRBV9 to TRBJ2-3, with D possibly being TRBD1 (5 bases). Per germline, CDR1 SGDLS and CDR2 YYNGEE. There are 15 residues in the CDR3. The V gene lost 4 bases and the J gene lost 1 base, with 13 bases spanning the gap. CDR3 residues: CASSTRGTGTDTQYF. Here the CDR3 DNA reads TGTGCCAGCAGCACAAGGGGAACAGGCACAGATACGCAGTATTTT.

In this sample, this clonotype turned up once. DNA of the CDR3: TGTGCCAGCAGTTTAACCCAGGGACGTAACTATGGCTACACCTTC. It translates to CASSLTQGRNYGYTF. The V call is TRBV27, the J call TRBJ1-2; weak D call: TRBD1 (5 bases). Trimming pared 2 bases from V and 1 base from J, leaving 11 bases between. The germline V gene encodes CDR1 MNHEY and CDR2 SMNVEV (reference sequence). This CDR3 region has 15 residues.

The gene calls are TRBV3-1 and TRBJ2-1; TRBD1 agrees at 8 bases. Trimming took 3 bases from V and 8 from J; bases not matched to a gene: 3. Germline assignment: CDR1 LGHDT and CDR2 YNNKEL (reference sequence). The CDR3 runs 13 residues. The CDR3 nucleotides read TGTGCCAGCAGCCAGGACAGGGAGTATGAGCAGTTCTTC. Protein: CASSQDREYEQFF.

This clonotype was counted only a few times. The DNA for the CDR3 is TGCGCCAGCAGCGACGGTGGGGACTCAATGGCAGATACGCAGTATTTT. Translating gives CASSDGGDSMADTQYF. The V gene is TRBV5-1, the J gene TRBJ2-3; TRBD2 is a possible D gene (6 bases). The CDR3 has 16 residues. The germline V and J ends were trimmed by 4 bases and 4 bases, with 19 bases remaining between them. CDR1 is SGHRS, CDR2 YFSETQ, per germline.

V gene TRBV6-2 or TRBV6-3 combines with J gene TRBJ2-3; D is perhaps TRBD1 (5 bases). From germline, CDR1 is MNHEY and CDR2 SVGEGT. V was trimmed by 2 bases and J by 6 bases, leaving 9 bases between them. The CDR3 is 13 residues long. The CDR3 DNA reads TGTGCCAGCAGTTACGACAGCTGGGATACGCAGTATTTT. Residues: CASSYDSWDTQYF.

V usage is TRBV4-3 and J usage is TRBJ2-3; TRBD2 agrees at 12 bases. The CDR3 contains 20 residues. Germline V gene data show CDR1 as LGHNA and CDR2 as YSLEER. V shed 2 bases and J 6 bases; nucleotides not matched to a gene: 18. The CDR3: CASSQPRVLAGGTTSDTQYF. The CDR3 DNA follows: TGCGCCAGCAGCCAACCTCGCGTGCTAGCGGGGGGGACCACAAGTGATACGCAGTATTTT.

This clonotype has more than one count but fewer than ten. V usage is TRBV4-3 and J usage is TRBJ2-7; D perhaps matches TRBD1 (8 bases). Germline V gives CDR1 LGHNA, CDR2 YSLEER. The length of the CDR3 is 13 residues. Trimming removed 4 bases at V and 5 bases at J, with 12 bases between. The CDR3 DNA reads TGCGCCAGCAGCCGGACAGGGAGGGACGAGCAGTACTTC. This gives the protein CASSRTGRDEQYF.

The V and J genes are TRBV4-2 and TRBJ1-5; D uncertain. Germline V gene sequence: CDR1 LGHNA, CDR2 YNFKEQ. Trimming pared 3 bases from V and 2 bases from J, leaving 11 bases between. This CDR3 region has 15 residues. The CDR3 bases are TGTGCCAGCAGCCAGAACATAGTGGGCAATCAGCCCCAGCATTTT. The encoded protein is CASSQNIVGNQPQHF.

The chain employs TRBV9 and TRBJ2-2; D is possibly TRBD1 or TRBD2 (7 bases each). The germline V gene has CDR1 SGDLS and CDR2 YYNGEE. The V end lost 1 base, the J end lost 2 bases, and 21 bases lay between the germline ends. This CDR3 is built from 19 residues. The CDR3 region has the DNA TGTGCCAGCAGCGTATCAGGGGGGGCCCTTAGCCGAAACACCGGGGAGCTGTTTTTT. As protein: CASSVSGGALSRNTGELFF.

The chain recombines TRBV12-3 or TRBV12-4 with TRBJ2-6, with no clear D. CDR3 length equals 18 residues. V lost 1 base and J 0 bases, leaving 13 bases between the germline ends. CDR3 amino acids: CASSLVTGPYSGANVLTF. The CDR3 DNA reads as TGTGCCAGCAGTTTAGTTACGGGCCCATACTCTGGGGCCAACGTCCTGACTTTC.

This chain links TRBV28 with TRBJ2-5; 9 positions agree with TRBD1. CDR3 length equals 14 residues. Germline CDR1 is MDHEN and CDR2 is SYDVKM. The ends lost 7 bases at V and 4 bases at J; junction bases unmatched: 7. The CDR3: CASTAGQGGETQYF. The CDR3 DNA is TGTGCCAGCACCGCGGGACAGGGTGGAGAGACCCAGTACTTC.

V is TRBV18 and J is TRBJ2-1; 10 nucleotides match TRBD1. Per germline, CDR1 KGHSH and CDR2 LQKENI. The CDR3 contains 14 residues. Losses at the gene ends were 4 bases for V and 9 bases for J; bases not matched to a gene: 6. CDR3 region: CASSLRDRGGEQFF. CDR3 DNA: TGTGCCAGCTCACTGCGGGACAGGGGAGGTGAGCAGTTCTTC.

This chain uses TRBV6-4 with TRBJ2-3, with TRBD2 identical over 8 bases. The CDR3 extends over 18 amino acids. Germline CDR1 and CDR2: MRHNA and SNTAGT. The ends lost 3 bases at V and 6 bases at J; junction bases unmatched: 17. The CDR3 reads CASSDGPGDGGASDTQYF. In DNA form, the CDR3 reads TGTGCCAGCAGTGATGGACCTGGGGACGGGGGGGCCTCTGATACGCAGTATTTT.

The chain couples TRBV19 to TRBJ2-1, with D maybe TRBD1 (6 bases). CDR3 length equals 14 residues. Germline assignment: CDR1 LNHDA and CDR2 SQIVND (reference sequence). The V gene lost 5 bases and the J gene lost 7 bases, with 15 bases spanning the gap. CDR3: CASSGSGDGNEQFF. Here the CDR3 DNA reads TGTGCCAGTAGTGGGTCAGGGGATGGGAATGAGCAGTTCTTC. The full variable domain, in which reference TRBV19 and TRBJ2-1 provide the parts outside the CDR3, is DGGITQSPKYLFRKEGQNVTLSCEQNLNHDAMYWYRQDPGQGLRLIYYSQIVNDFQKGDIAEGYSVSREKKESFPLTVTSAQKNPTAFYLCASSGSGDGNEQFFGPGTRLTVL.

This chain connects TRBV10-2 to TRBJ2-1; 8 positions agree with TRBD2. The CDR3 has 15 amino acids. Trimming at V came to 4 bases and at J to 8 bases, leaving 10 bases not matched to a gene. Germline CDR1 reads WSHSY; CDR2 reads SAAADI. The CDR3 sequence: CASSGSGGAGHEQFF. Written as DNA, the CDR3 is TGCGCCAGCAGTGGTTCGGGGGGGGCGGGCCATGAGCAGTTCTTC.

This clonotype has a single count. The J gene is TRBJ2-7, the V gene TRBV5-8; D might be TRBD1 or TRBD2, each matching 6 bases. The germline V gene has CDR1 SGHTS and CDR2 YDEGEE. Deletions cut 1 base from V and 2 bases from J, with 19 bases between. The CDR3 has 17 amino acids. CDR3 sequence: CASSLFTGTPSPYEQYF. In DNA form, the CDR3 reads TGTGCCAGCAGCTTGTTTACAGGGACTCCGAGTCCCTACGAGCAGTACTTC.

The chain combines TRBV7-3 with TRBJ2-1, with D maybe TRBD1 (6 bases). Per the germline V gene, CDR1 is SGHTA and CDR2 is FQGTGA. V was shortened by 5 bases and J by 12 bases, with 17 bases between the two germline ends. CDR3 length: 13 residues. The CDR3 bases are TGTGCCAGCAGCAGAGGTAACAGGGTTGGGCAGTTCTTC. It yields the protein CASSRGNRVGQFF. The full variable domain, with the rest looked up from reference TRBV7-3 and TRBJ2-1, is GAGVSQTPSNKVTEKGKYVELRCDPISGHTALYWYRQSLGQGPEFLIYFQGTGAADDSGLPNDRFFAVRPEGSVSTLKIQRTERGDSAVYLCASSRGNRVGQFFGPGTRLTVL.

The chain uses TRBV11-2 and TRBJ2-3; D call uncertain. The V gene lost 1 base and the J gene lost 6 bases, with 14 bases spanning the gap. Germline V gives CDR1 SGHAT, CDR2 FQNNGV. This CDR3 comprises 15 residues. CDR3 in DNA: TGTGCCAGCAGCTTAGTAGCAGGCCCTCGGGATACGCAGTATTTT. Its protein is CASSLVAGPRDTQYF.

This clonotype was counted at least ten times. This rearrangement joins TRBV4-1 to TRBJ2-7; D is unclear. Trimming removed 3 bases from V and 0 bases from J, with 9 bases in between. CDR1 and CDR2 from the germline V gene are MGHRA and YSYEKL. The CDR3 runs to 14 residues. CDR3 loop: CASSQLITSYEQYF. The CDR3 DNA sequence: TGCGCCAGCAGCCAGCTTATTACCTCCTACGAGCAGTACTTC.

This clonotype appeared once. The rearrangement joins TRBV7-3 to TRBJ2-3; 10 bases are shared with TRBD2. Trimming took 1 base from V and 6 from J; bases not matched to a gene: 10. Germline CDR1 is SGHTA and CDR2 is FQGTGA. This CDR3 comprises 17 residues. The CDR3 DNA is TGTGCCAGCAGCTTAAATGGGCTAGCGGGGGAGAAGGATACGCAGTATTTT. As protein: CASSLNGLAGEKDTQYF.

This chain uses TRBV25-1 with TRBJ2-7; 10 bases are shared with TRBD1. The germline V gene has CDR1 MGHDK and CDR2 SYGVNS. With 2 bases clipped from V and 8 bases from J, the junction kept 6 bases outside the gene matches. The CDR3 covers 14 residues. The CDR3 coding sequence is TGTGCCAGCAGTGAAGTAGGGGACAGGGGTAAGCAGTACTTC. Residues: CASSEVGDRGKQYF.

V gene TRBV6-5 combines with J gene TRBJ2-4; 8 bases fit TRBD1. Near its end, the DNA agrees better with TRBJ2-7, so the J call may be wrong. CDR1 MNHEY and CDR2 SVGAGI come from the germline V gene. CDR3 length: 15 amino acids. In DNA, the CDR3 is TGTGCCAGCAGTACGATCAGGGGGCGCGGCCACGAGCAGTACTTC. This sequence encodes CASSTIRGRGHEQYF.

This clonotype was observed a few times. This rearrangement joins TRBV3-1 to TRBJ1-2; TRBD1 agrees at 9 bases. This CDR3 has 15 residues. CDR1 and CDR2 (germline): LGHDT, YNNKEL (reference sequence). V shed 4 bases and J 4 bases; nucleotides not matched to a gene: 7. The CDR3 loop is CASSPRGGQGYGYTF. The CDR3 DNA reads TGTGCCAGCAGCCCTCGCGGGGGACAGGGCTATGGCTACACCTTC.

The chain is built from TRBV20-1 and TRBJ2-3, with D possibly matching TRBD1 (5 bases). Per the germline V gene, CDR1 is DFQATT and CDR2 is SNEGSKA (reference sequence). V shed 5 bases and J shed 8 bases, with 11 bases lying between them. This CDR3 has 11 amino acids. The CDR3 DNA is TGCAGTGCTCTGACAGTTGCTACGCAGTATTTT. Translation: CSALTVATQYF.

V usage is TRBV4-3 and J usage is TRBJ2-7; 7 bases are shared with TRBD2. After removal of 1 base from V and 3 bases from J, the junction contained 15 bases not matched to a gene. Germline assignment: CDR1 LGHNA and CDR2 YSLEER. The CDR3 totals 18 residues. This CDR3 reads CASSQAAGDSKAGYEQYF. The CDR3 region has the DNA TGCGCCAGCAGCCAAGCCGCGGGAGACAGCAAAGCGGGCTACGAGCAGTACTTC.

The CDR3 DNA sequence: TGCGCCAGCAGCCTCGGGACAGGGGAATCGTACGAGCAGTACTTC. It encodes CASSLGTGESYEQYF. The rearrangement links TRBV4-3 to TRBJ2-4; the match to TRBD1 covers 10 bases. The DNA matches TRBJ2-7 better at its end, which makes the J call doubtful. The germline gives CDR1 LGHNA, CDR2 YSLEER. The CDR3 sequence is 15 residues long.

This chain connects TRBV2 to TRBJ2-6, with D uncertain. Germline CDR1 SNHLY, CDR2 FYNNEI. This CDR3 has 13 residues. V lost 6 bases and J 13 bases, leaving 16 bases between the germline ends. The CDR3 sequence: CASSALQRAVLTF. The CDR3 DNA reads as TGTGCCAGCAGCGCACTCCAAAGGGCGGTCCTGACTTTC.